A single sample gave rise to the 21 T cell receptor beta chains below, sequenced in a study of blood T cells in healthy people across ages. A sample-barcoded 5' primer and a J-beta primer mix were used in a second PCR of about 7 to 12 cycles. A single record per CDR3 protein comes from TCRdb applying MiXCR to the 5' RACE reads. Among approximately 700,000 distinct CDR3 sequences listed, roughly 30% were seen once. Source material: blood. The source is a woman older than 75 in good health.

This clonotype was recorded many times. The chain is built from TRBV6-6 and TRBJ2-7; 8 nucleotides agree with TRBD2. Unmatched junction bases numbered 3, after V lost 7 bases and J lost 4 bases. The CDR3 length is 12 residues. Germline values: CDR1 MNHNY, CDR2 SVGAGI (reference sequence). The CDR3 reads CASTSGGYEQYF. DNA for the CDR3: TGTGCCAGCACCTCGGGGGGGTACGAGCAGTACTTC.

This clonotype was counted at least ten times. The chain joins TRBV5-1 to TRBJ2-1; 7 positions agree with TRBD2. Trimming removed 0 bases from V and 5 bases from J; junction bases left unmatched: 2. Germline lookup yields CDR1 SGHRS and CDR2 YFSETQ. The CDR3 loop spans 14 amino acids. The CDR3 region is CASSLGDYNNEQFF. The DNA for the CDR3 is TGCGCCAGCAGCTTGGGGGACTACAACAATGAGCAGTTCTTC.

To note about this clonotype: A much larger clone differs from this one at a single base, so this may be a read error. This chain uses TRBV20-1 with TRBJ1-2; a weak D match, TRBD1 (5 bases). Germline CDR1 DFQATT, CDR2 SNEGSKA (reference sequence). Deletions cut 6 bases from V and 4 bases from J, with 18 bases between. The CDR3 loop spans 14 amino acids. CDR3 nucleotides: TGCAGTGCCTCGGGGGGGATGGCTAGCTATGGCTACACCTTC. It yields the protein CSASGGMASYGYTF.

This clonotype was seen a few times. The chain combines TRBV7-6 with TRBJ2-7; 10 bases align to TRBD1. CDR1 is SGHVS and CDR2 is FNYEAQ in the germline V gene. The J segment lost 1 base and the V segment lost 6 bases, leaving 6 bases of the junction unmatched. The CDR3 consists of 15 residues. The CDR3 nucleotides are TGTGCCAGCAGTTTTCAGGGACAGGGGTCCTACGAGCAGTACTTC. It yields the protein CASSFQGQGSYEQYF.

This clonotype was recorded at least ten times. This may be a read error: a much more frequent sequence differs by one nucleotide. This chain connects TRBV7-2 to TRBJ2-5; TRBD2 matches at 11 bases. This CDR3 contains 16 residues. Trimming at V came to 5 bases and at J to 11 bases, leaving 16 bases not matched to a gene. Germline loops: CDR1 SGHTA, CDR2 FQGNSA. CDR3 coding DNA: TGTGCCAGCAGCCTTGGAGTAGCGGGGGGGCAGGATGAGCAGTACTTC. It specifies CASSLGVAGGQDEQYF.

This clonotype came up many times. V and J are TRBV28 and TRBJ1-6; D might be TRBD1 (6 bases). The CDR3 consists of 21 residues. Germline values: CDR1 MDHEN, CDR2 SYDVKM. The V and J ends lost 4 bases and 0 bases respectively, with 25 bases between them. DNA of the CDR3: TGTGCCAGCAGTTGGGGTCCACGCACAGGGCCAAGGAGCTCCTATAATTCACCCCTCCACTTT. It translates to CASSWGPRTGPRSSYNSPLHF.

This clonotype was observed a handful of times. The J gene is TRBJ1-5, the V gene TRBV30; no definite D call. The V end was cut by 8 bases, the J end by 0 bases, with 11 bases between. CDR1 and CDR2 (germline): GTSNPN, SVGIG (reference sequence). This CDR3 contains 13 residues. This chain's CDR3 is CATRVDSNQPQHF. The CDR3 DNA follows: TGTGCCACCCGGGTGGATAGCAATCAGCCCCAGCATTTT.

This clonotype was found many times. The chain has TRBV5-1 and TRBJ2-2, with D possibly being TRBD1 or TRBD2 (6 bases each). The ends were cut back, 4 bases at V and 1 base at J, with 14 bases in the middle. The CDR3 consists of 16 residues. Germline values: CDR1 SGHRS, CDR2 YFSETQ. The CDR3 bases are TGCGCCAGCAGCCCCATAGGAGGGGGGAACACCGGGGAGCTGTTTTTT. Protein sequence: CASSPIGGGNTGELFF.

This clonotype was observed a few times. The CDR3 spells CASSSSGAKGGQYF. DNA of the CDR3: TGTGCCAGCAGTTCTAGCGGGGCCAAAGGTGGGCAGTACTTC. V is TRBV6-2 or TRBV6-3 and J is TRBJ2-5; 9 bases are a match to TRBD2. The CDR3 extends over 14 amino acids. V gave up 4 bases and J gave up 11 bases; unmatched junction bases: 11. In germline, CDR1 is MNHEY, CDR2 SVGEGT.

This clonotype showed up many times. The V and J genes are TRBV7-9 and TRBJ1-1; perhaps TRBD1 as D (5 bases). Trimming took off 5 bases at V and 8 bases at J, with 15 bases between the two ends. The germline CDR1 and CDR2 sequences are SEHNR and FQNEAQ (reference sequence). The CDR3 totals 13 residues. CDR3 bases: TGTGCCAGCAGCCGGGACTCCGGGACGGAAGCTTTCTTT. This codes for CASSRDSGTEAFF.

This clonotype was detected many times. The chain carries TRBV6-2 or TRBV6-3 and TRBJ2-7; D possibly corresponds to TRBD1 (8 bases). Germline values: CDR1 MNHEY, CDR2 SVGEGT. The CDR3 has 19 residues. Between the trimmed V and J ends, which lost 0 bases and 2 bases, there was a span of 23 bases. CDR3 DNA sequence: TGTGCCAGCAGTTACTCGGGCCAGGGGGCCGGCGGGGGCACCTACGAGCAGTACTTC. This sequence encodes CASSYSGQGAGGGTYEQYF.

V and J are TRBV7-2 and TRBJ2-7; the match to TRBD2 covers 14 bases. TRBJ2-5 matches the DNA end more closely, so the J call is doubtful. CDR3 length: 16 residues. The germline V gene has CDR1 SGHTA and CDR2 FQGNSA. The DNA for the CDR3 is TGTGCCAGCAGCTTACGACTAGCGGGAGGGCCGGAGACCCAGTACTTC. Translating gives CASSLRLAGGPETQYF.

This clonotype was counted at least ten times. The V gene is TRBV7-9, the J gene TRBJ1-3; D call uncertain. Per germline, CDR1 SEHNR and CDR2 FQNEAQ (reference sequence). CDR3 length: 13 residues. Trimming shortened V by 1 base and J by 4 bases, and 5 bases separated the two germline ends. CDR3 in DNA: TGTGCCAGCAGCTTAGGAGGGGGAAACACCATATATTTT. It encodes CASSLGGGNTIYF.

This clonotype was counted a few times. This may come from a read error, since a much larger clone is one base off. This rearrangement joins TRBV6-2 or TRBV6-3 to TRBJ2-5, with a weak D call TRBD1 (7 bases). The germline V gene encodes CDR1 MNHEY and CDR2 SVGEGT. V lost 1 base, J lost 11 bases, and 23 bases lay in between. This CDR3 is built from 16 residues. The CDR3 sequence is CASSYLAGGGGNEQYF. The CDR3 DNA reads as TGTGCCAGCAGTTACTTGGCAGGGGGAGGTGGCAATGAGCAGTACTTC.

The chain uses TRBV4-1 and TRBJ2-1; 8 nucleotides match TRBD1. CDR1 is MGHRA, CDR2 YSYEKL, per germline. The CDR3 length is 16 residues. J lost 7 bases, V lost 0 bases, and 8 bases had no gene match. CDR3 sequence (DNA): TGCGCCAGCAGCCAAGATGGTTCGGACAGGGTGAATGAGCAGTTCTTC. Residues: CASSQDGSDRVNEQFF.

The sample holds many counts of this clonotype. This may stem from a read error, because a much larger clone lies one nucleotide away. The chain employs TRBV4-3 and TRBJ2-5, with 7 nucleotides matching TRBD1. CDR1 and CDR2 from the germline V gene are LGHNA and YSLEER. The CDR3 runs to 14 residues. The V and J ends lost 4 bases and 5 bases, in that order; junction bases with no gene match: 7. The CDR3: CASSPGTEGETQYF. The CDR3 DNA reads TGCGCCAGCAGCCCCGGGACAGAGGGGGAGACCCAGTACTTC.

As to this clonotype: A much larger clonotype is one base distant, so this may be a read error. This chain links TRBV5-1 with TRBJ1-2, with 11 bases aligning to TRBD1. The germline V gene has CDR1 SGHRS and CDR2 YFSETQ. The CDR3 contains 15 residues. CDR3 bases: TGCGTCAGCAGCTTGGGACAGGGGGTCGACTATGGCTACACCTTC. Translating it yields CVSSLGQGVDYGYTF. Using reference TRBV5-1 and TRBJ1-2 for the parts outside the CDR3, the full variable domain is KAGVTQTPRYLIKTRGQQVTLSCSPISGHRSVSWYQQTPGQGLQFLFEYFSETQRNKGNFPGRFSGRQFSNSRSEMNVSTLELGDSALYLCVSSLGQGVDYGYTFGSGTRLTVV.

This clonotype was found a few times. This clone may be a read error of a much larger clone one base away. The chain couples TRBV5-1 to TRBJ2-6; 7 positions agree with TRBD2. This CDR3 spans 15 amino acids. From germline, CDR1 is SGHRS and CDR2 YFSETQ. CDR3 sequence reads: CASSRSGSGANVRTF. The CDR3 DNA reads TGCGCCAGCAGCCGTTCGGGGAGCGGGGCCAACGTCCGGACTTTC.

At least ten counts were recorded for this clonotype. The chain recombines TRBV7-2 with TRBJ2-7; no clear D gene. Germline CDR1 SGHTA, CDR2 FQGNSA. Deletions cut 5 bases from V and 6 bases from J, with 14 bases between. The CDR3 totals 13 residues. The CDR3 DNA follows: TGTGCCAGCAGCACCACTTTAGCCCCCGAGCAGTACTTC. Amino acids: CASSTTLAPEQYF. The full variable domain, in which reference TRBV7-2 and TRBJ2-7 provide the parts outside the CDR3, is GAGVSQSPSNKVTEKGKDVELRCDPISGHTALYWYRQSLGQGLEFLIYFQGNSAPDKSGLPSDRFSAERTGGSVSTLTIQRTQQEDSAVYLCASSTTLAPEQYFGPGTRLTVT.

The gene calls are TRBV9 and TRBJ2-2, with TRBD1 matching over 7 bases. CDR3 length: 16 amino acids. With V trimmed by 4 bases and J by 4 bases, 10 bases remained unmatched. Germline-derived CDR1 and CDR2 are SGDLS and YYNGEE. The CDR3 region is CASSLMQGESTGELFF. DNA of the CDR3: TGTGCCAGCAGCCTAATGCAGGGGGAGAGCACCGGGGAGCTGTTTTTT.

V usage is TRBV2 and J usage is TRBJ2-3; weak D call: TRBD1 (5 bases). Germline CDR1 SNHLY, CDR2 FYNNEI. Trimming took off 7 bases at V and 0 bases at J, with 5 bases between the two ends. This CDR3 comprises 12 residues. The DNA for the CDR3 is TGTGCCAGCAAGGGGAGCACAGATACGCAGTATTTT. The encoded protein is CASKGSTDTQYF. Looking up the rest from reference TRBV2 and TRBJ2-3 gives the full variable domain: EPEVTQTPSHQVTQMGQEVILRCVPISNHLYFYWYRQILGQKVEFLVSFYNNEISEKSEIFDDQFSVERPDGSNFTLKIRSTKLEDSAMYFCASKGSTDTQYFGPGTRLTVL.